The text below deals with one TCR beta chain. The antigen it recognizes is unknown. There are no base qualities to consult, and no much larger clone falls within one base. What the time point label conveys for this sample: baseline before oral tofacitinib. From alopecia areata patients, peripheral blood was collected along with lesional scalp punch biopsies. After PBMCs were isolated by density centrifugation and stained for CD3, CD4 and CD8, a FACSAria was used to sort CD4+ and CD8+ T cells. The sample belongs to a study of CD8+ T cells in alopecia areata (dated by TCRdb to about 2018). Context from the whole study: Treated patients were enrolled in an open-label pilot trial of oral tofacitinib at 5 to 10 mg twice daily for moderate-to-severe alopecia areata. TCRbeta CDR3 regions were amplified by immunoSEQ multiplex PCR with 35 Vbeta forward and 13 Jbeta reverse primers. Scalp clonality was compared among normal scalp (n=4), patchy alopecia areata scalp (n=8), and alopecia totalis/universalis scalp (n=8). RNA was obtained with the PAXgene miRNA kit for fixed scalp, the miRNeasy kit for PBMCs, and the RNeasy kit for mouse skin. Biopsies were taken from tofacitinib-treated patients at baseline and at 4 and 24 weeks of treatment, and a later scalp biopsy was taken in several of the tofacitinib-treated patients. Patients stayed on tofacitinib for 6 to 18 months and then had 6 months of follow-up off drug so that delayed response and recurrence could be assessed. In humans, TCRbeta sequencing was performed on scalp tissue and on sorted CD4+ and CD8+ peripheral blood T cells from healthy controls and from patients with patchy or totalis/universalis alopecia areata. To study T cell clonal expansion in alopecia areata, the researchers applied high-throughput TCRbeta sequencing to both the C3H/HeJ mouse model and human patients. What the authors observed across the whole study: Compared with normal scalp, lesional scalp, particularly in alopecia totalis/universalis, had higher clonality and more expanded CD8+ clones, which suggests antigenic drive. Resident alphabeta T cells in normal human skin are also sequenced, complicating scalp TCR repertoire analysis, unlike mouse skin dominated by gammadelta T cells. Compared with mice, TCR sequences shared between patients were less clear, possibly partly because of HLA diversity across the patient population.

The library was made by the immunoSEQ multiplex PCR assay. To provide template for TCR sequencing, every sample had RNA extracted and reverse transcribed into cDNA. First-strand cDNA was synthesized using SuperScript III with a 2:1 mix of oligo-dT and random hexamers. A synthetic immune receptor repertoire was used to measure amplification bias, and any remaining bias was corrected computationally. In the source study's methods: Raw reads were preprocessed to remove errors, and CDR3 was defined according to IMGT conventions as the region from the conserved cysteine to phenylalanine. To get clonality, Shannon entropy was normalized by log2 of the number of productive unique TCRs and the result was subtracted from 1. Scalp TCRbeta sequences were cross-referenced with sorted blood CD4 and CD8 repertoires so that the CD4 or CD8 identity of scalp clones could be inferred. TCRdb took over this immuneACCESS table, retaining in-frame rearrangements with V and J assigned. Such tables are incomplete; in checked studies, under half of the missing clones stem from an unresolved V gene, and the remainder is unexplained. That table supplies the V and J calls and clone size; D and trimming were determined from the DNA. This sample holds over 150,000 clones; 59% were observed only once. Roughly 14% of the sample is in the top ten clones.

Germline trimming: 7 bases from V, 2 bases from J; junction bases outside gene matches: 4. From the germline V gene, CDR1 is SQVTM and CDR2 is ANQGSEA. The CDR3 covers 12 residues, taking in both the cysteine and the phenylalanine. Kept here is only the CDR3 DNA, which spans 36 bases and is read in frame from base 1. This chain joins TRBV29-1 to TRBJ1-2; TRBD1 fits 7 bases in the junction. The clonotype comes from a human donor with alopecia areata. Sequencing used CD4+ T cells sorted from blood, obtained at week 0. The nucleotide sequence is TGCAGCGGTGACAGGGCCAACTATGGCTACACCTTC. Translated, it reads CSGDRANYGYTF. Supplemented by the reference TRBV29-1 and TRBJ1-2 proteins around the CDR3, the complete variable domain is SAVISQKPSRDICQRGTSLTIQCQVDSQVTMMFWYRQQPGQSLTLIATANQGSEATYESGFVIDKFPISRPNLTFSTLTVSNMSPEDSSIYLCSGDRANYGYTFGSGTRLTVV.